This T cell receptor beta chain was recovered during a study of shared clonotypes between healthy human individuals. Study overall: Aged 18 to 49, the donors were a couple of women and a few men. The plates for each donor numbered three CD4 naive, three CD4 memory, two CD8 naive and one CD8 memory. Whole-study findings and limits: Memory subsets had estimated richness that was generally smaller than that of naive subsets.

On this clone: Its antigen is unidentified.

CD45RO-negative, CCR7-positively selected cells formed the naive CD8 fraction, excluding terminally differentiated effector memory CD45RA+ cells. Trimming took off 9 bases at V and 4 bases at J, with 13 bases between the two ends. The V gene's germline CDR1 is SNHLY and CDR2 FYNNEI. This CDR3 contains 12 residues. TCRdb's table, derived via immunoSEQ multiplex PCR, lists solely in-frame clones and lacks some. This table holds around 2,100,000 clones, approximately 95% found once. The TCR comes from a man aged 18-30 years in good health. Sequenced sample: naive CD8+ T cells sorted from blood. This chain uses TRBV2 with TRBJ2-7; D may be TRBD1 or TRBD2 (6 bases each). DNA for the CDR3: TGTGCCAGTGAGGGGGGACGGTACGAGCAGTACTTC. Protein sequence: CASEGGRYEQYF.